This entry lists 2 T cell receptor beta chains sequenced from one sample in a study of blood T cell repertoires in COVID-19. Clones were sequenced by immunoSEQ multiplex PCR, and TCRdb holds only the in-frame ones, with some missing. The table includes more than 95,000 clones, roughly 80% detected once. Sample: peripheral blood. The receptors shown here come from a man in his 60s with acute or convalescent COVID-19.

This clone was seen only a few times. The V call is TRBV5-4, the J call TRBJ2-7; D might be TRBD2 (5 bases). Germline V gene sequence: CDR1 SGHNT, CDR2 YYREEE (reference sequence). This CDR3 spans 14 amino acids. Trimming took 0 bases from V and 6 from J, leaving 13 bases between them. The CDR3 sequence is CASSLGGRLLEQYF. The CDR3 bases are TGTGCCAGCAGCTTGGGAGGGAGACTTCTCGAGCAGTACTTC.

The chain couples TRBV10-3 to TRBJ1-2; D unclear. From germline, CDR1 is ENHRY and CDR2 SYGVKD. The CDR3 loop spans 13 amino acids. Trimming removed 7 bases at V and 0 bases at J, with 9 bases between. CDR3 in DNA: TGTGCCATCACTACCGAAACTAACTATGGCTACACCTTC. The encoded protein is CAITTETNYGYTF.